One sample yielded the 18 T cell receptor beta chains listed below, sequenced in a study of blood T cell repertoires in COVID-19. Using immunoSEQ multiplex PCR, the repertoire was profiled, and TCRdb retains in-frame clones only, with some absent. The repertoire holds more than 75,000 clones, with roughly 80% as singletons. Material for sequencing was peripheral blood. These receptors were taken from an elderly woman with active or convalescent COVID-19.

This clone appeared a few times. The chain employs TRBV7-9 and TRBJ2-1; D call uncertain. Trimming pared 8 bases from V and 13 bases from J, leaving 21 bases between. The CDR3 spans 13 residues. Germline V CDR1 and CDR2: SEHNR, FQNEAQ (reference sequence). CDR3 protein: CASHPALDPSQFF. The CDR3 DNA reads as TGTGCCAGCCACCCCGCCCTAGACCCGAGCCAGTTCTTC.

The chain uses TRBV7-9 and TRBJ1-2; 8 bases match TRBD1. V was pared by 11 bases and J by 3 bases, with 11 bases of the junction left unmatched. The CDR3 contains 14 residues. Germline V gene sequence: CDR1 SEHNR, CDR2 FQNEAQ (reference sequence). CDR3 nucleotides: TGTGCCTCGAACACGGACAGGGTCGACTATGGCTACACCTTC. This sequence encodes CASNTDRVDYGYTF.

The chain combines TRBV4-2 with TRBJ2-2; a possible D gene is TRBD2 (6 bases). The CDR3 is 15 amino acids. Trimming took 4 bases from V and 0 from J, leaving 9 bases between them. Germline V CDR1 and CDR2: LGHNA, YNFKEQ. CDR3 residues: CASSPGLPNTGELFF. CDR3 nucleotides: TGTGCCAGCAGCCCGGGACTCCCGAACACCGGGGAGCTGTTTTTT.

V is TRBV7-8 and J is TRBJ2-5; 7 nucleotides match TRBD2. The junction had 9 bases not matched to a gene; V was cut back by 4 bases and J by 7 bases. The CDR3 is 14 residues long. CDR1 SGHVS and CDR2 FQNEAQ come from the germline V gene. The DNA of the CDR3 is TGTGCCAGCAGCTCCGACATTTTAGCGGGGACCCAGTACTTC. Residues: CASSSDILAGTQYF.

This clone was seen only a few times. V usage is TRBV24-1 and J usage is TRBJ2-7, with TRBD1 matching over 9 bases. Germline lookup yields CDR1 KGHDR and CDR2 SFDVKD. CDR3 size: 15 residues. The V and J ends lost 3 bases and 8 bases, in that order; junction bases with no gene match: 10. The CDR3 region has the DNA TGTGCCACCAGTGATGCCTCGGGACAGGGTGGAAAGCAGTACTTC. Its protein is CATSDASGQGGKQYF.

The chain links TRBV5-6 to TRBJ2-7, with a weak D call TRBD2 (7 bases). This CDR3 comprises 13 residues. V lost 4 bases to trimming and J lost 5 bases, with 13 bases between them. Germline assignment: CDR1 SGHDT and CDR2 YYEEEE. Written as DNA, the CDR3 is TGTGCCAGCAGCAAACGGGGGGCCCACGAGCAGTACTTC. This translates into CASSKRGAHEQYF.

The chain couples TRBV9 to TRBJ1-4; TRBD1 aligns across 12 bases. V lost 0 bases to trimming and J lost 8 bases; unmatched junction nucleotides: 5. This CDR3 is 16 amino acids long. From germline, CDR1 is SGDLS and CDR2 YYNGEE. This chain's CDR3 is CASSVATGTGGEKLFF. In DNA form, the CDR3 reads TGTGCCAGCAGCGTAGCTACTGGGACAGGGGGCGAAAAACTGTTTTTT.

The V gene is TRBV3-1 (or the pseudogene TRBV3-2), the J gene TRBJ2-3, with D maybe TRBD2 (7 bases). V was trimmed by 5 bases and J by 0 bases, leaving 18 bases between them. The CDR3 totals 17 residues. The V gene's germline CDR1 is LGHDT and CDR2 YNNKEL (reference sequence). DNA of the CDR3: TGTGCCAGCAGCTCACGCGGGGGCAGGATTAGCACAGATACGCAGTATTTT. Protein: CASSSRGGRISTDTQYF.

This rearrangement joins TRBV11-3 to TRBJ2-2; D is undetermined. Trimming removed 5 bases at V and 6 bases at J, with 4 bases between. Germline lookup yields CDR1 SGHNT and CDR2 YENEEA. The CDR3 runs 11 residues. The CDR3 sequence: CASSLSGELFF. The CDR3 DNA reads as TGTGCCAGCAGCCTCTCCGGGGAGCTGTTTTTT.

V gene TRBV4-3 combines with J gene TRBJ2-7; 9 bases are a match to TRBD2. J lost 3 bases, V lost 0 bases, and 3 bases had no gene match. The CDR3 contains 15 residues. Germline assignment: CDR1 LGHNA and CDR2 YSLEER. The CDR3 region is CASSQETSGLYEQYF. CDR3 bases: TGCGCCAGCAGCCAAGAGACTAGCGGTCTCTACGAGCAGTACTTC.

The rearrangement joins TRBV15 to TRBJ1-3, with a tentative D call TRBD1 (5 bases). V was clipped by 5 bases and J by 7 bases, with 12 bases between them. Germline CDR1 is LNHNV and CDR2 is YYDKDF (reference sequence). This CDR3 spans 13 amino acids. DNA for the CDR3: TGTGCCACCAGCCCAGGGAGGTTCAACACCATATATTTT. Its protein product is CATSPGRFNTIYF.

The V gene is TRBV3-1 (or the pseudogene TRBV3-2), the J gene TRBJ2-7; 12 bases map to TRBD1. The CDR3 contains 17 residues. Looked up from germline, CDR1 is LGHDT and CDR2 is YNNKEL (reference sequence). After removal of 3 bases from V and 0 bases from J, the junction contained 6 bases not matched to a gene. The CDR3 DNA sequence: TGTGCCAGCAGCCAGTACGGGACAGGGGGCACCTCCTACGAGCAGTACTTC. This encodes CASSQYGTGGTSYEQYF.

In its sample, this clone was seen once. This chain uses TRBV30 with TRBJ2-7, with TRBD1 matching over 9 bases. Germline CDR1 GTSNPN, CDR2 SVGIG (reference sequence). The CDR3 runs 15 residues. After removal of 1 base from V and 10 bases from J, the junction contained 14 bases not matched to a gene. CDR3 region: CAWSAHYDRGGPQYF. DNA for the CDR3: TGTGCCTGGAGTGCCCACTACGACAGGGGGGGGCCTCAGTACTTC.

The chain uses TRBV29-1 and TRBJ1-1, with a possible D match to TRBD1 (5 bases). The germline V gene has CDR1 SQVTM and CDR2 ANQGSEA. The CDR3 has 14 amino acids. V was trimmed by 6 bases and J by 4 bases, leaving 18 bases between them. CDR3 sequence reads: CSVGGWAGSTEAFF. As DNA, the CDR3 is TGCAGCGTCGGGGGGTGGGCAGGGAGCACTGAAGCTTTCTTT.

V and J are TRBV6-2 or TRBV6-3 and TRBJ2-3; D not certain. In germline, CDR1 is MNHEY, CDR2 SVGEGT. This CDR3 region has 18 residues. The V gene lost 0 bases and the J gene lost 0 bases, with 16 bases spanning the gap. CDR3 sequence (DNA): TGTGCCAGCAGTTACTCCACAGTGCCCTCCCCTAGCACAGATACGCAGTATTTT. Protein product: CASSYSTVPSPSTDTQYF.

The chain has TRBV6-4 and TRBJ2-1; 7 nucleotides align to TRBD2. V gave up 4 bases and J gave up 2 bases; unmatched junction bases: 11. The CDR3 is 17 amino acids. Per the germline V gene, CDR1 is MRHNA and CDR2 is SNTAGT. The CDR3 sequence is CASSATPWGGTYNEQFF. CDR3 nucleotide sequence: TGTGCCAGCAGTGCCACCCCTTGGGGGGGGACCTACAATGAGCAGTTCTTC.

The chain links TRBV4-2 to TRBJ1-1; no firm D call. V shed 2 bases and J shed 1 base, with 8 bases lying between them. CDR3 size: 14 residues. Germline V gives CDR1 LGHNA, CDR2 YNFKEQ. CDR3 amino acids: CASSQQLQNTEAFF. Written as DNA, the CDR3 is TGTGCCAGCAGCCAACAACTGCAGAACACTGAAGCTTTCTTT.

V and J are TRBV5-1 and TRBJ2-1, with 10 bases matching TRBD2. V shed 4 bases, J shed 3 bases, and the junction held 4 bases outside the gene matches. This CDR3 has 15 amino acids. Germline CDR1 and CDR2: SGHRS and YFSETQ. This CDR3 reads CASSPGLADYNEQFF. The CDR3 DNA follows: TGCGCCAGCAGCCCAGGACTAGCGGACTACAATGAGCAGTTCTTC.